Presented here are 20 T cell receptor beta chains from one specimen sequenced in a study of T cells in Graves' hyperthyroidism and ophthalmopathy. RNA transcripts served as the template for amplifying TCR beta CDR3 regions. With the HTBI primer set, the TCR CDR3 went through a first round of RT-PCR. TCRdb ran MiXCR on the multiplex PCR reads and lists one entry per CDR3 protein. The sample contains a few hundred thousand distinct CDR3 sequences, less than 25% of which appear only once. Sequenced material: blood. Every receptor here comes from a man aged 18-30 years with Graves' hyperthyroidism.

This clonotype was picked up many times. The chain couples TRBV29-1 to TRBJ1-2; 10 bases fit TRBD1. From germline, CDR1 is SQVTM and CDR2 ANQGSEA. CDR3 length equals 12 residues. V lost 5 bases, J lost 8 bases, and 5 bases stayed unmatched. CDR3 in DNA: TGCAGCGTTTTGACAGGGGGCGAGGGCTACACCTTC. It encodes CSVLTGGEGYTF.

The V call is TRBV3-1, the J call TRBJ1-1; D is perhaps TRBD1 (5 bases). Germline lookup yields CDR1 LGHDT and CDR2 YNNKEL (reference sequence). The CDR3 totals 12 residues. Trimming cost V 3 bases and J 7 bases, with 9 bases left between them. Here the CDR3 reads CASSHDSLEAFF. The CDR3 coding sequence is TGTGCCAGCAGCCACGACAGTCTTGAAGCTTTCTTT.

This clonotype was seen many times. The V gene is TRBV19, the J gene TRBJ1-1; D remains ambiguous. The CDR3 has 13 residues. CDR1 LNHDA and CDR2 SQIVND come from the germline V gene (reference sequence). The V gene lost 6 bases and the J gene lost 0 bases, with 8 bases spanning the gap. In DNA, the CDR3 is TGTGCCAGTAGGAAGGGATTGAACACTGAAGCTTTCTTT. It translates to CASRKGLNTEAFF.

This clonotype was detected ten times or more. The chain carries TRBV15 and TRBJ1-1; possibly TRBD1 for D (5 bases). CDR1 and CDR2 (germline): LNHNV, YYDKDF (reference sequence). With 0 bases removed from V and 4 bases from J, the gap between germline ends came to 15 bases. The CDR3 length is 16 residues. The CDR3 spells CATSRDQGHTGTEAFF. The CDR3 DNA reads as TGTGCCACCAGCAGAGATCAGGGTCACACAGGCACTGAAGCTTTCTTT.

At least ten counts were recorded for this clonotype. CDR3: CSALPRTVETQYF. DNA for the CDR3: TGCAGTGCCTTACCTAGAACGGTAGAGACCCAGTACTTC. The chain carries TRBV20-1 and TRBJ2-5; D gene unclear. The CDR3 contains 13 residues. Per germline, CDR1 DFQATT and CDR2 SNEGSKA (reference sequence). The V gene lost 6 bases and the J gene lost 4 bases, with 15 bases spanning the gap.

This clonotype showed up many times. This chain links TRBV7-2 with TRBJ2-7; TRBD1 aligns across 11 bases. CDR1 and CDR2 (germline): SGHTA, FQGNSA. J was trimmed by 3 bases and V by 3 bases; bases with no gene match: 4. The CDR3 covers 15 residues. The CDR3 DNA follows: TGTGCCAGCAGCTTGAGGACAGGGGGCTTCTACGAGCAGTACTTC. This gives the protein CASSLRTGGFYEQYF.

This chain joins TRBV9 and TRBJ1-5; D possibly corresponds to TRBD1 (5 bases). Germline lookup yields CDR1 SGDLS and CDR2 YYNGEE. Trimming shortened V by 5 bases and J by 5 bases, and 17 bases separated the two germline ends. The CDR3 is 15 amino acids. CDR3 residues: CASSGFQGVHQPQHF. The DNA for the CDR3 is TGTGCCAGCAGTGGCTTCCAGGGAGTACATCAGCCCCAGCATTTT.

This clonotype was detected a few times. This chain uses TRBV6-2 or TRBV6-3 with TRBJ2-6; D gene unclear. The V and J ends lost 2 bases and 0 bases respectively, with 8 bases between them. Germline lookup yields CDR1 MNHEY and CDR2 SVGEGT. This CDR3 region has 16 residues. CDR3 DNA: TGTGCCAGCAGTTACAGGTCCGGCTCTGGGGCCAACGTCCTGACTTTC. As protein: CASSYRSGSGANVLTF.

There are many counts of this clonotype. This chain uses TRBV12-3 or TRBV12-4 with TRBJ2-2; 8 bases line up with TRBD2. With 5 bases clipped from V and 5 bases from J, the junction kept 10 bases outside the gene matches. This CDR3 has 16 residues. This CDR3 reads CASSVTGGLTTGELFF. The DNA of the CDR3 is TGTGCCAGCAGTGTAACGGGGGGGCTTACTACCGGGGAGCTGTTTTTT.

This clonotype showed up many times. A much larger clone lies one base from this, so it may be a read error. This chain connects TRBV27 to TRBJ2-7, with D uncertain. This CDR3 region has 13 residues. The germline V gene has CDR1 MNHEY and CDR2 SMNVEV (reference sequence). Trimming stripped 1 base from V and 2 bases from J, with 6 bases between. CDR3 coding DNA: TGTGCCAGCAGTTTATTGGGCGCCTACGAGCAGTACTTC. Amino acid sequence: CASSLLGAYEQYF.

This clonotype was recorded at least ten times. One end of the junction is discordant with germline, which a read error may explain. CDR3 amino acids: CASSLGQGSSYEQYF. The CDR3, as DNA: TGTGCCAGCAGCTTAGGACAGGGGAGCTCCTACGAGCAGTACTTC. The chain employs TRBV5-1 and TRBJ2-7; 9 nucleotides agree with TRBD1. The CDR3 length is 15 residues. Germline CDR1 SGHRS, CDR2 YFSETQ.

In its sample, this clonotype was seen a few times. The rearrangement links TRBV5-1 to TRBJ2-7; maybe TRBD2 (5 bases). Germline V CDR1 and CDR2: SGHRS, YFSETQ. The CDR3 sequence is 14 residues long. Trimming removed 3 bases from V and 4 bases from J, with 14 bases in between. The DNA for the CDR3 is TGCGCCAGCAGCTCGGAGGCTTGGGAGTACGAGCAGTACTTC. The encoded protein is CASSSEAWEYEQYF.

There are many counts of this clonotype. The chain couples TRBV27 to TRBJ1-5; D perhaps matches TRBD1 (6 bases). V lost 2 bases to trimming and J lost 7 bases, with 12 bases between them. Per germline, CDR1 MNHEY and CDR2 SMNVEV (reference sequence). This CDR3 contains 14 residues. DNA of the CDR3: TGTGCCAGCAGTTTAAGGGGGGCATTGCAGCCCCAGCATTTT. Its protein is CASSLRGALQPQHF.

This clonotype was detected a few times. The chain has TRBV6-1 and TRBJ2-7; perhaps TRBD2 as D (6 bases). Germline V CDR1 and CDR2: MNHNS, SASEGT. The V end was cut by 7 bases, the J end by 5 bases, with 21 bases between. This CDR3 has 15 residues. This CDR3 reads CASTKDGGEVDEQYF. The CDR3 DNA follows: TGTGCCAGCACAAAAGACGGGGGAGAGGTGGACGAGCAGTACTTC.

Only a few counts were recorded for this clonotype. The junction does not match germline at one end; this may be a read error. The chain's CDR3 is CVSSLGQNTEAFF. DNA for the CDR3: TGTGTCAGCAGCTTAGGACAGAACACTGAAGCTTTCTTT. The J gene is TRBJ1-1, the V gene TRBV11-2, with D possibly being TRBD1 (5 bases). This CDR3 is 13 amino acids long. Germline values: CDR1 SGHAT, CDR2 FQNNGV.

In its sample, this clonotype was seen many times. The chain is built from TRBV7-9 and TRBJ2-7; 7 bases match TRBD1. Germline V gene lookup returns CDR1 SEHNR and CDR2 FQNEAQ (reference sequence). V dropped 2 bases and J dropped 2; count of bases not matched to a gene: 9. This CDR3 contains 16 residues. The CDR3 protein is CASSLFTGVDAYEQYF. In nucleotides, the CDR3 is TGTGCCAGCAGCTTATTCACAGGGGTGGACGCCTACGAGCAGTACTTC.

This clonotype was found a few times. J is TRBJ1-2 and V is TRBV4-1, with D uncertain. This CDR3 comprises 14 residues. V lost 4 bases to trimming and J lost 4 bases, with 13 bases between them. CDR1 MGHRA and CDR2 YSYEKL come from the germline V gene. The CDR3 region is CASSPGWEFYGYTF. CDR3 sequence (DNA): TGCGCCAGCAGCCCCGGGTGGGAGTTCTATGGCTACACCTTC.

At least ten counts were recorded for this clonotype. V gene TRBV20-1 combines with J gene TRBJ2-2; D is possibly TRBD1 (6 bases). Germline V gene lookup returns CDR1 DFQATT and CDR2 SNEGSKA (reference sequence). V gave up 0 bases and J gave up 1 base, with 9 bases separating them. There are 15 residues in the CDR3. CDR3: CSAREGALNTGELFF. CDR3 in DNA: TGCAGTGCTAGAGAGGGGGCCCTGAACACCGGGGAGCTGTTTTTT.

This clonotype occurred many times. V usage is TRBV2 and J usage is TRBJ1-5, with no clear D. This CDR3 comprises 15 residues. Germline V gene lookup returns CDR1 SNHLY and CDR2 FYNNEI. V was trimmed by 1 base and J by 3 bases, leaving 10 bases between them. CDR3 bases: TGTGCCAGCAGTGAAGGTCGGTTACTCAATCAGCCCCAGCATTTT. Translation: CASSEGRLLNQPQHF.

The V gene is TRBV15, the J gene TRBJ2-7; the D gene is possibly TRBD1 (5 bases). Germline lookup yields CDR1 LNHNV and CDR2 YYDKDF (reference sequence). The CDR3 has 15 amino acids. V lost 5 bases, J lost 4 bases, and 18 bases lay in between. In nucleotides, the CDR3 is TGTGCCACCAGCCGTGACCTACAGGTCTCGTACGAGCAGTACTTC. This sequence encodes CATSRDLQVSYEQYF.